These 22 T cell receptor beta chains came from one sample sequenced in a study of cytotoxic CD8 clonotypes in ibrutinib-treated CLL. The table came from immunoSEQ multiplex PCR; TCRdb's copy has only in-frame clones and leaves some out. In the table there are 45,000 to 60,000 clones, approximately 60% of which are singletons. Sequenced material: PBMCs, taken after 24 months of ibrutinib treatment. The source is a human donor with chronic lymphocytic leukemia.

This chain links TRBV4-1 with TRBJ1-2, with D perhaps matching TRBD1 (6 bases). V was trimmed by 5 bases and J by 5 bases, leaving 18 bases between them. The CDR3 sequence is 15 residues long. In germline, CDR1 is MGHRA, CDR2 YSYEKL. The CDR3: CASSSPAGAGYGYTF. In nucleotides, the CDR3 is TGCGCCAGCAGCAGCCCGGCAGGGGCTGGGTATGGCTACACCTTC.

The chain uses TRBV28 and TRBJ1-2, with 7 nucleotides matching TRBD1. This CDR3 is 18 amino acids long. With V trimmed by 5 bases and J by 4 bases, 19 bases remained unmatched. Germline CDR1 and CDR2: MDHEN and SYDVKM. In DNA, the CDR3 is TGTGCCAGCAGTCCAAGACAGGGAGGCACCATACACTCCTATGGCTACACCTTC. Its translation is CASSPRQGGTIHSYGYTF.

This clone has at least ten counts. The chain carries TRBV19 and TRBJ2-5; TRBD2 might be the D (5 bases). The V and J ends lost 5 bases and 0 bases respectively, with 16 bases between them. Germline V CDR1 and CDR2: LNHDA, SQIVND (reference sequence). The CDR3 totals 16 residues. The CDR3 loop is CASSGLLTPYQETQYF. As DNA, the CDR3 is TGTGCCAGTAGTGGACTCCTCACCCCGTACCAAGAGACCCAGTACTTC.

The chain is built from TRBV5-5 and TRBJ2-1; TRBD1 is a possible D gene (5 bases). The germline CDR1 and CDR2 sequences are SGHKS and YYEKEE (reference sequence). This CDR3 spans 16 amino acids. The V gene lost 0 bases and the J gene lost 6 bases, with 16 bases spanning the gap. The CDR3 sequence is CASSLVIQENFNEQFF. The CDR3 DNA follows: TGTGCCAGCAGCTTGGTAATACAGGAGAATTTCAATGAGCAGTTCTTC.

The DNA for the CDR3 is TGTGCCAGCAGCTTCCGAGGGTTAAACGAGCAGTACGTC. Its translation is CASSFRGLNEQYV. V gene TRBV7-8 combines with J gene TRBJ2-7; D is possibly TRBD2 (5 bases). The CDR3 spans 13 residues. Germline V CDR1 and CDR2: SGHVS, FQNEAQ. Trimming shortened V by 3 bases and J by 5 bases, and 11 bases separated the two germline ends.

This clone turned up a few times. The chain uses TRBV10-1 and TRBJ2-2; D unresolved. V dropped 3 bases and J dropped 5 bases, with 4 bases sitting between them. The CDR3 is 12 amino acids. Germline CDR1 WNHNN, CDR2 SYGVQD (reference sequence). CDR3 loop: CASSDNTGELFF. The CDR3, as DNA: TGCGCCAGCAGTGATAATACCGGGGAGCTGTTTTTT.

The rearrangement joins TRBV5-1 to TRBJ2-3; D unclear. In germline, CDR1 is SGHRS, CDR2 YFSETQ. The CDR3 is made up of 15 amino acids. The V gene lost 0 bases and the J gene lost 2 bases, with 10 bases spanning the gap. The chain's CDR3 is CASSLGPGLTDTQYF. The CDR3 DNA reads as TGCGCCAGCAGCTTGGGGCCGGGCCTCACAGATACGCAGTATTTT.

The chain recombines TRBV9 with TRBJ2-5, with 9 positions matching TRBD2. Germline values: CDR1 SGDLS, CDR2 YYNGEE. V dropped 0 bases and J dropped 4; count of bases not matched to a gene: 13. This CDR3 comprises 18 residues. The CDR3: CASSVGWGLARFPETQYF. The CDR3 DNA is TGTGCCAGCAGCGTAGGATGGGGACTAGCTCGGTTCCCAGAGACCCAGTACTTC.

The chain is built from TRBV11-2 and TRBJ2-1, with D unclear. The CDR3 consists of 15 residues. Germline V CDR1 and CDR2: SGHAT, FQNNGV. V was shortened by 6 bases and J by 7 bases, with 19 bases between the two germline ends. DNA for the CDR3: TGTGCCAGCAGTCACTGGGCAGGTAGGGTGAATGAGCAGTTCTTC. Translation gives CASSHWAGRVNEQFF. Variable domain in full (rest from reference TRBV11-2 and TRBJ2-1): EAGVAQSPRYKIIEKRQSVAFWCNPISGHATLYWYQQILGQGPKLLIQFQNNGVVDDSQLPKDRFSAERLKGVDSTLKIQPAKLEDSAVYLCASSHWAGRVNEQFFGPGTRLTVL.

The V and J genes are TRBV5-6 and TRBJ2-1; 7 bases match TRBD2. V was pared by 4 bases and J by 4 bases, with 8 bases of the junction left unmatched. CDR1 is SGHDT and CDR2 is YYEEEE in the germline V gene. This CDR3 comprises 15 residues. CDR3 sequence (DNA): TGTGCCAGCAGCCCCAGCCTAGCGGTATACAATGAGCAGTTCTTC. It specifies CASSPSLAVYNEQFF.

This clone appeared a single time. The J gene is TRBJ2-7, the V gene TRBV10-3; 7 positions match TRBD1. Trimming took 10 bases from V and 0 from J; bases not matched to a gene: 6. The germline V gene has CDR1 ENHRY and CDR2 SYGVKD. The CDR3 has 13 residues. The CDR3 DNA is TGTGCCACCCGACAGGGCCTCTCCTACGAGCAGTACGTC. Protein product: CATRQGLSYEQYV.

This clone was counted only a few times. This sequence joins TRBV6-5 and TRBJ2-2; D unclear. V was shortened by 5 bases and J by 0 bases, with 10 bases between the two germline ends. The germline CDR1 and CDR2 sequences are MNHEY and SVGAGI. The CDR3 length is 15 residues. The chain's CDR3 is CASSLLDPNTGELFF. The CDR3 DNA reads TGTGCCAGCAGTCTCTTGGACCCGAACACCGGGGAGCTGTTTTTT.

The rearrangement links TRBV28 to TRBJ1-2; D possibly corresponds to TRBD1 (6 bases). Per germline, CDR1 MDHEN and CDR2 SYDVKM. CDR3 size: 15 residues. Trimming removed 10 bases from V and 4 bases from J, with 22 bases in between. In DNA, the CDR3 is TGTGCCATCCCGGGGGGGCGGTTGTTTGGCTATGGCTACACCTTC. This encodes CAIPGGRLFGYGYTF.

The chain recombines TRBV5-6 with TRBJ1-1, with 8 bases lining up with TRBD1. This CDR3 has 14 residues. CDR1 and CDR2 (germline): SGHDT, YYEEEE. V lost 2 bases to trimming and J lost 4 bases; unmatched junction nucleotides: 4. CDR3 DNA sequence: TGTGCCAGCAGCTTTTTTGACAGGGGCACTGAAGCTTTCTTT. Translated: CASSFFDRGTEAFF.

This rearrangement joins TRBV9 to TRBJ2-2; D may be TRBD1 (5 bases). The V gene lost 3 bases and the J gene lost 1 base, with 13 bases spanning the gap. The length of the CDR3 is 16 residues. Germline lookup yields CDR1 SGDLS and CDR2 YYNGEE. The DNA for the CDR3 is TGTGCCAGCAGCGCCGCATCAGGGTGGAACACCGGGGAGCTGTTTTTT. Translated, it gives CASSAASGWNTGELFF. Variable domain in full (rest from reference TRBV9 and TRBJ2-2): DSGVTQTPKHLITATGQRVTLRCSPRSGDLSVYWYQQSLDQGLQFLIQYYNGEERAKGNILERFSAQQFPDLHSELNLSSLELGDSALYFCASSAASGWNTGELFFGEGSRLTVL.

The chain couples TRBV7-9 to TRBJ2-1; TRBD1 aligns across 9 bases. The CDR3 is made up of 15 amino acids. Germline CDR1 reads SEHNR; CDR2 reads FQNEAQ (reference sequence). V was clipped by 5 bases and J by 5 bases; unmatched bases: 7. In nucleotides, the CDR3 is TGTGCCAGCAGCCCCTGGGACAGGGTGAACAATGAGCAGTTCTTC. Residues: CASSPWDRVNNEQFF. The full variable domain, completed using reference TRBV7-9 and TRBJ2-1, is DTGVSQNPRHKITKRGQNVTFRCDPISEHNRLYWYRQTLGQGPEFLTYFQNEAQLEKSRLLSDRFSAERPKGSFSTLEIQRTEQGDSAMYLCASSPWDRVNNEQFFGPGTRLTVL.

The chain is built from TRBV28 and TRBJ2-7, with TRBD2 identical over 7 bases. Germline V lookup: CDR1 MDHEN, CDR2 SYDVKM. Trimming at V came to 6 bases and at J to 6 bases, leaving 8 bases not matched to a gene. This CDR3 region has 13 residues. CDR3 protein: CASSLLTGGEQYF. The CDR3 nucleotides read TGTGCCAGCAGCTTGTTAACGGGAGGCGAGCAGTACTTC. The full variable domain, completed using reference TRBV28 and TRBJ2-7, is DVKVTQSSRYLVKRTGEKVFLECVQDMDHENMFWYRQDPGLGLRLIYFSYDVKMKEKGDIPEGYSVSREKKERFSLILESASTNQTSMYLCASSLLTGGEQYFGPGTRLTVT.

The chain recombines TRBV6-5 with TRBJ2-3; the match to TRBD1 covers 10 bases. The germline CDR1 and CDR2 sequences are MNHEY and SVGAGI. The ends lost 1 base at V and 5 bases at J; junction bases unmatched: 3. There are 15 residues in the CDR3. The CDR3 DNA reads TGTGCCAGCAGTTACTGGACAGGGGGGAAAGATACGCAGTATTTT. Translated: CASSYWTGGKDTQYF.

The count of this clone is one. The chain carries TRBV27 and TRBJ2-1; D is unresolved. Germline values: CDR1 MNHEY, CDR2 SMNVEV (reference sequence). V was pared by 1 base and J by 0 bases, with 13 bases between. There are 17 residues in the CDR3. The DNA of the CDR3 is TGTGCCAGCAGTTTATTTTTAGCTCAGAGCTCCTACAATGAGCAGTTCTTC. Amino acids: CASSLFLAQSSYNEQFF.

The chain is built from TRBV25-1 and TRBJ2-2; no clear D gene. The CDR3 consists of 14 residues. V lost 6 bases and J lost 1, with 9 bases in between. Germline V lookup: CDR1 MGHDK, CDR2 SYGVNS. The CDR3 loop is CASSLHGNTGELFF. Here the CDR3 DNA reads TGTGCCAGCAGCCTACACGGGAACACCGGGGAGCTGTTTTTT.

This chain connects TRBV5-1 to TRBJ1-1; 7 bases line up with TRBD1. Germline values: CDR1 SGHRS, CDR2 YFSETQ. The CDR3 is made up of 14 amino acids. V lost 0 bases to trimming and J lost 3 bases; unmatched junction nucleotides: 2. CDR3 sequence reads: CASSLGGQYTEAFF. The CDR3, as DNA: TGCGCCAGCAGCTTGGGGGGACAGTACACTGAAGCTTTCTTT.

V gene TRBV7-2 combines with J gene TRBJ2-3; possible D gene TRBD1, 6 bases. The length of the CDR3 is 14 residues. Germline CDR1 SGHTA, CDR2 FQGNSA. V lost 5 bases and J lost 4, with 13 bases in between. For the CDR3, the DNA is TGTGCCAGCAGCCCCCACAGGGTAGCAGATACGCAGTATTTT. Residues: CASSPHRVADTQYF.